This T cell receptor (beta chain) was sequenced for a study of shared clonotypes between healthy human individuals. Generated by immunoSEQ multiplex PCR, the TCRdb table keeps only in-frame clones and is missing some. Of roughly 1.5 million clones listed, around 98% are singletons. The CDR3 length is 14 residues. Germline loops: CDR1 SGDLS, CDR2 YYNGEE. V lost 0 bases and J lost 6; bases outside the gene matches: 5. This receptor was taken from a man in his thirties or forties in good health. J is TRBJ2-7 and V is TRBV9, with 8 bases matching TRBD1. The specimen sequenced was naive CD4+ T cells sorted from blood. The subset denotes: CD45RA+ positively selected. The CDR3 DNA reads TGTGCCAGCAGCGTAGACGGGACAGGTTTCGAGCAGTACTTC. Its translation: CASSVDGTGFEQYF.